This T cell receptor beta chain was sequenced for a study of cytomegalovirus exposure and HLA in healthy donors. Study in general: A prior analysis found 90 million to 120 million unique TCR beta sequences from 150 million to 200 million T cells.

PCR amplification relied on 60 Vbeta primers (plus 13 Jbeta primers). The data were produced by immunoSEQ multiplex PCR, yet TCRdb's version contains in-frame clones alone and is incomplete. The sample includes almost 200,000 clones, around 78% of them seen just once. This clone was found a few times. Between the trimmed V and J ends, which lost 5 bases and 4 bases, there was a span of 11 bases. The CDR3 spans 13 residues. Germline assignment: CDR1 SNHLY and CDR2 FYNNEI. The receptor was derived from a young man in good health and CMV-seronegative. The sample consisted of PBMCs. The chain employs TRBV2 and TRBJ1-2; D unresolved. This CDR3 is CASSNGVGYGYTF. Written as DNA, the CDR3 is TGTGCCAGCAGTAACGGGGTGGGCTATGGCTACACCTTC.